This is a list of T cell receptor beta chains from one sample in a study of regulatory T cells in long-lasting Graves disease. One entry per CDR3 protein, called by TCRdb with MiXCR from the multiplex PCR reads. The sample carries some 450,000 distinct CDR3 sequences, about 16% recorded once. These data also formed part of another study, on T cells in Graves' hyperthyroidism and ophthalmopathy.

This material consisted of peripheral blood mononuclear cells (PBMCs), taken at new diagnosis, from a patient treated with antithyroid drugs. The receptor source for this set is a woman younger than 45 with Graves disease. Each CDR3 is given with its conserved first and last residue. The D gene is left open where the match is weak. Clone size is given for some rows only: seen once, a few or many times, or a class if the clone is expanded.

CDR3: CASSLAEGYTF
DNA: TGTGCCAGCAGCTTGGCCGAGGGCTACACCTTC
J: TRBJ1-2
D: NA
V: TRBV5-5
size: NA

CDR3: CAITGTEYEQFF
DNA: TGTGCCATCACCGGGACAGAGTATGAGCAGTTCTTC
J: TRBJ2-1
D: TRBD1
V: TRBV2
size: many

CDR3: CASKGTATYEQYF
DNA: TGTGCCAGCAAAGGGACCGCAACCTACGAGCAGTACTTC
J: TRBJ2-7
D: NA
V: TRBV12-3/TRBV12-4
size: many

CDR3: CSVALAVGDNEQFF
DNA: TGCAGCGTTGCGCTAGCGGTCGGGGACAATGAGCAGTTCTTC
J: TRBJ2-1
D: TRBD2
V: TRBV29-1
size: many

CDR3: CASSQTSGRYEQFF
DNA: TGTGCCAGCAGCCAGACTAGCGGGAGGTATGAGCAGTTCTTC
J: TRBJ2-1
D: TRBD2
V: TRBV12-3/TRBV12-4
size: many

CDR3: CATRGAEDSPLHF
DNA: TGTGCCACCAGGGGCGCAGAAGATTCACCCCTCCACTTT
J: TRBJ1-6
D: NA
V: TRBV2
size: NA

CDR3: CASSFEGRAGYGYTF
DNA: TGCGCCAGCAGCTTTGAAGGACGGGCGGGTTATGGCTACACCTTC
J: TRBJ1-2
D: NA
V: TRBV5-1
size: many

CDR3: CASSSSWGDEKLFF
DNA: TGTGCCAGCAGTTCCTCATGGGGGGATGAAAAACTGTTTTTT
J: TRBJ1-4
D: NA
V: TRBV28
size: NA

CDR3: CASSFEGGDETQYF
DNA: TGTGCCAGCAGTTTCGAAGGGGGCGATGAGACCCAGTACTTC
J: TRBJ2-5
D: TRBD1
V: TRBV27
size: many

CDR3: CASSHGQGSYEQYF
DNA: TGCGCCAGCAGCCACGGACAGGGGTCCTACGAGCAGTACTTC
J: TRBJ2-7
D: TRBD1
V: TRBV4-3
size: many

CDR3: CASSVVGTPGEKLFF
DNA: TGTGCCAGCAGCGTAGTCGGGACACCCGGTGAAAAACTGTTTTTT
J: TRBJ1-4
D: NA
V: TRBV9
size: few

CDR3: CATRTTYGYTF
DNA: TGTGCCACCAGGACCACTTATGGCTACACCTTC
J: TRBJ1-2
D: NA
V: TRBV15
size: NA

CDR3: CASSEMGGSYNEQFF
DNA: TGTGCCAGCAGTGAAATGGGGGGGTCCTACAATGAGCAGTTCTTC
J: TRBJ2-1
D: TRBD2
V: TRBV6-1
size: many

CDR3: CASSLEGTSAYNEQFF
DNA: TGTGCCAGCAGCTTAGAAGGGACTAGCGCTTACAATGAGCAGTTCTTC
J: TRBJ2-1
D: TRBD2
V: TRBV7-9
size: few

CDR3: CASSSNYGDRVVTGELFF
DNA: TGTGCCAGCAGCTCCAACTATGGGGACAGGGTTGTCACCGGGGAGCTGTTTTTT
J: TRBJ2-2
D: TRBD1
V: TRBV5-4
size: NA

CDR3: CAISESGANGYTF
DNA: TGTGCCATCAGTGAGTCGGGGGCGAATGGCTACACCTTC
J: TRBJ1-2
D: NA
V: TRBV10-3
size: many

CDR3: CASSLQTSGRASGYQFF
DNA: TGTGCCAGCAGTCTCCAGACTAGCGGGAGGGCCTCGGGCTATCAGTTCTTC
J: TRBJ2-1
D: TRBD2
V: TRBV28
size: NA

CDR3: CASSLEVDTEAFF
DNA: TGTGCCAGCAGTTTAGAAGTTGACACTGAAGCTTTCTTT
J: TRBJ1-1
D: NA
V: TRBV12-3/TRBV12-4
size: many

CDR3: CASNRRDRGGGAYQPQHF
DNA: TGTGCCAGCAACAGACGGGACAGGGGTGGTGGAGCGTATCAGCCCCAGCATTTT
J: TRBJ1-5
D: TRBD1
V: TRBV2
size: many

CDR3: CSFSPPNQETQYF
DNA: TGCAGTTTTTCCCCCCCTAACCAAGAGACCCAGTACTTC
J: TRBJ2-5
D: NA
V: TRBV20-1
size: many

CDR3: CASSPTPAGLSYEQYF
DNA: TGTGCCAGCAGTCCTACCCCGGCAGGACTCTCCTACGAGCAGTACTTC
J: TRBJ2-7
D: NA
V: TRBV6-1
size: NA

CDR3: CASSFSAGGRETQYF
DNA: TGTGCCAGCAGTTTCTCAGCGGGGGGTAGGGAGACCCAGTACTTC
J: TRBJ2-5
D: TRBD2
V: TRBV12-3/TRBV12-4
size: NA

CDR3: CSALTVYAYNEKLFF
DNA: TGCAGTGCCCTGACAGTTTACGCCTATAATGAAAAACTGTTTTTT
J: TRBJ1-4
D: NA
V: TRBV20-1
size: NA